This T cell receptor (beta chain) emerged from a study of shared clonotypes between healthy human individuals. Some 30,000 T cell genomes, or approximately 0.2 ug DNA, went into the sorted-subset replicate PCRs. Measured with immunoSEQ multiplex PCR; TCRdb has only the in-frame clones, and not every one. The data show about a million clones, with roughly 80% seen just once and 0.89% held by the top ten. Sequenced: memory CD4+ T cells from PBMCs. Subset given: CD45RA-negative fraction. This TCR came from a man younger than 35 in good health. Some clones in this sample may be carry-over from other donors' samples.

For the CDR3, the DNA is TGTGCCAGCAGCTTAGGGGGCCGCAAGAACACTGAAGCTTTCTTT. Amino acids: CASSLGGRKNTEAFF. The J gene is TRBJ1-1, the V gene TRBV7-9, with D maybe TRBD1 (5 bases). Germline values: CDR1 SEHNR, CDR2 FQNEAQ (reference sequence). Trimming left V 1 base short and J 1 base short, with 10 bases between. The CDR3 extends over 15 amino acids.